A selection of T cell receptor beta chains follows, all from one sample in a study of blood T cell repertoires in COVID-19. Generated by immunoSEQ multiplex PCR, the TCRdb table keeps only in-frame clones and is missing some. The sample has fewer than 250,000 clones; about 88% are singletons. The sample comprised peripheral blood. The receptors were sampled from a man in his 70s with acute or convalescent COVID-19. The CDR3 runs from the conserved cysteine through the conserved F or W. A D gene is named only where the DNA matches it firmly. Not all rows give a size; the values are once, few, many and, for expanded clones, a class.

NA	TRBV6-4	TRBD1	14	TRBJ2-1	TGTGCCAGCAGTGCTGAGACAGGGTATAATGAGCAGTTCTTC	CASSAETGYNEQFF
NA	TRBV27	NA	18	TRBJ1-1	TGTGCCAGCAGTTCAAGGGGGACGGGGATCAGGGTAAACACTGAAGCTTTCTTT	CASSSRGTGIRVNTEAFF
NA	TRBV14	NA	15	TRBJ2-1	TGTGCCAGCAGCCAAGGGACATCGATTTACAATGAGCAGTTCTTC	CASSQGTSIYNEQFF
NA	TRBV21-1	NA	18	TRBJ2-7	TGTGCCAGCAGCAATTGTAGGCAGGGGGCCCATGGCAGGTACGAGCAGTACTTC	CASSNCRQGAHGRYEQYF
NA	TRBV6-5	NA	14	TRBJ2-1	TGTGCCAGCTTTCGGAGCGGGCTCTACAATGAGCAGTTCTTC	CASFRSGLYNEQFF
once	TRBV6-5	NA	13	TRBJ1-2	TGTGCCAGCACACAACAGGGTGACTATGGCTACACCTTC	CASTQQGDYGYTF
once	TRBV18	NA	15	TRBJ1-1	TGTGCCAGCTCACCAGACAGCAGGATGAACACTGAAGCTTTCTTT	CASSPDSRMNTEAFF
NA	TRBV10-1	NA	12	TRBJ1-3	TGCGCCAGCAGTGAGAGCGGAAACACCATATATTTT	CASSESGNTIYF
NA	TRBV2	NA	14	TRBJ1-1	TGTGCCAGCAGTGAAGCGCTTCCAGGAGGTGAAGCTTTCTTT	CASSEALPGGEAFF
few	TRBV5-4	TRBD1	15	TRBJ1-5	TGTGCCAGCAGCTTGGGGGGACAGGTCAATCAGCCCCAGCATTTT	CASSLGGQVNQPQHF
NA	TRBV7-9	NA	14	TRBJ1-5	TGTGCCAGCAGCTTAGAGGGGCGCAGGCAGCCCCAGCATTTT	CASSLEGRRQPQHF
NA	TRBV5-1	TRBD1	15	TRBJ2-3	TGCGCCAGCAGCTTGGAAAATTTACAGGGGGATACGCAGTATTTT	CASSLENLQGDTQYF